Shown below are 21 T cell receptor beta chains from a single sample sequenced in a study of blood T cell repertoires in COVID-19. Produced via immunoSEQ multiplex PCR; TCRdb's table is partial and in-frame only. The sample carries more than 400,000 clones, roughly 87% recorded once. Sequenced: PBMCs or T cells enriched from blood (not recorded which). These TCRs come from a woman aged 18-29 years who had recovered from COVID-19.

V is TRBV4-1 and J is TRBJ1-6; possible D gene TRBD1, 6 bases. The V gene's germline CDR1 is MGHRA and CDR2 YSYEKL. Trimming cost V 0 bases and J 6 bases, with 18 bases left between them. The CDR3 length is 18 residues. The CDR3 is CASSQDPGGLRANSPLHF. For the CDR3, the DNA is TGCGCCAGCAGCCAAGATCCTGGGGGCCTAAGGGCTAATTCACCCCTCCACTTT.

V usage is TRBV10-3 and J usage is TRBJ2-1, with 9 bases fitting TRBD1. This CDR3 comprises 14 residues. Trimming cost V 6 bases and J 3 bases; bases outside gene matches: 3. The germline V gene has CDR1 ENHRY and CDR2 SYGVKD. DNA for the CDR3: TGTGCCATCAGACAGGGGGCAAACTACAATGAGCAGTTCTTC. Encoded protein: CAIRQGANYNEQFF.

The chain has TRBV23-1 and TRBJ2-7, with D perhaps TRBD2 (7 bases). TRBV23-1 is noted as an ORF with a role that remains uncertain. V was shortened by 0 bases and J by 5 bases, with 17 bases between the two germline ends. The CDR3 has 16 residues. The CDR3 loop reads CASSQSGGRSSNEQYF. In DNA, the CDR3 is TGCGCCAGCAGTCAATCCGGGGGGCGCTCGTCCAACGAGCAGTACTTC.

The J gene is TRBJ1-2, the V gene TRBV5-5, with 7 positions matching TRBD1. Per the germline V gene, CDR1 is SGHKS and CDR2 is YYEKEE (reference sequence). The trim removed 0 bases at V and 4 bases at J, leaving 9 bases unmatched. The CDR3 has 16 residues. CDR3 coding DNA: TGTGCCAGCAGCTTGGAGTGGCAAGGGACAGCCTATGGCTACACCTTC. It codes for CASSLEWQGTAYGYTF.

This rearrangement joins TRBV18 to TRBJ2-2; D is perhaps TRBD2 (5 bases). Germline V gives CDR1 KGHSH, CDR2 LQKENI. Trimming pared 2 bases from V and 3 bases from J, leaving 7 bases between. The CDR3 runs to 14 residues. In DNA form, the CDR3 reads TGTGCCAGCTCACCAGAGGGATACACCGGGGAGCTGTTTTTT. It yields the protein CASSPEGYTGELFF.

The chain joins TRBV28 to TRBJ1-6; D gene unclear. Germline CDR1 reads MDHEN; CDR2 reads SYDVKM. V dropped 2 bases and J dropped 7 bases, with 9 bases sitting between them. CDR3 length: 14 amino acids. The CDR3 protein is CASSLGLLNSPLHF. DNA of the CDR3: TGTGCCAGCAGTTTAGGGCTGCTAAATTCACCCCTCCACTTT.

The J gene is TRBJ2-7, the V gene TRBV2; 7 nucleotides align to TRBD2. This CDR3 has 15 residues. J gave up 2 bases and V 7 bases, and 11 bases lay outside the gene matches. Per the germline V gene, CDR1 is SNHLY and CDR2 is FYNNEI. The CDR3 bases are TGTGCCAGCACCCCTGTCAGCGGGGCAACCTACGAGCAGTACTTC. It encodes CASTPVSGATYEQYF.

This chain links TRBV11-2 with TRBJ2-2; possible D gene TRBD2, 5 bases. CDR3 length equals 11 residues. CDR1 is SGHAT and CDR2 is FQNNGV in the germline V gene. Trimming left V 4 bases short and J 9 bases short, with 6 bases between. CDR3 region: CASSSGRELFF. CDR3 DNA: TGTGCCAGCAGCTCCGGGAGGGAGCTGTTTTTT.

The chain employs TRBV4-1 and TRBJ2-7; 7 positions match TRBD1. Trimming removed 2 bases from V and 2 bases from J; junction bases left unmatched: 3. CDR3 length equals 14 residues. Germline CDR1 and CDR2: MGHRA and YSYEKL. DNA of the CDR3: TGCGCCAGCAGCCAACTCGGGACAGCCTACGAGCAGTACTTC. Its protein is CASSQLGTAYEQYF.

As concerns this clone: Different DNA sequences within this sample yield the same CDR3. The V gene is TRBV5-1, the J gene TRBJ2-7; D may be TRBD2 (6 bases). From germline, CDR1 is SGHRS and CDR2 YFSETQ. The CDR3 totals 13 residues. Between the trimmed V and J ends, which lost 0 bases and 4 bases, there was a span of 8 bases. The chain's CDR3 is CASSLGAGYEQYF. The DNA of the CDR3 is TGCGCCAGCAGCTTGGGGGCGGGGTACGAGCAGTACTTC.

This chain uses TRBV5-5 with TRBJ1-1; D remains ambiguous. V lost 3 bases and J 2 bases, leaving 14 bases between the germline ends. From germline, CDR1 is SGHKS and CDR2 YYEKEE (reference sequence). The CDR3 is made up of 15 amino acids. CDR3 coding DNA: TGTGCCAGCAGCTGGCAACCCCACATTAACACTGAAGCTTTCTTT. It is translated as CASSWQPHINTEAFF.

The chain is built from TRBV27 and TRBJ2-7; TRBD2 matches at 9 bases. V was clipped by 1 base and J by 4 bases; unmatched bases: 5. Germline CDR1 and CDR2: MNHEY and SMNVEV (reference sequence). This CDR3 comprises 15 residues. The CDR3 DNA reads TGTGCCAGCAGTTTATTTGGCGGGGGGGCGTACGAGCAGTACTTC. This sequence encodes CASSLFGGGAYEQYF.

This clone was counted only a few times. The chain uses TRBV15 and TRBJ2-1, with D maybe TRBD2 (6 bases). The ends were cut back, 0 bases at V and 6 bases at J, with 12 bases in the middle. The CDR3 length is 15 residues. CDR1 is LNHNV and CDR2 is YYDKDF in the germline V gene (reference sequence). CDR3 region: CATSRDSRTTNEQFF. In DNA, the CDR3 is TGTGCCACCAGCAGAGATTCTAGGACTACCAATGAGCAGTTCTTC. Using reference TRBV15 and TRBJ2-1 for the parts outside the CDR3, the full variable domain is DAMVIQNPRYQVTQFGKPVTLSCSQTLNHNVMYWYQQKSSQAPKLLFHYYDKDFNNEADTPDNFQSRRPNTSFCFLDIRSPGLGDTAMYLCATSRDSRTTNEQFFGPGTRLTVL.

The J gene is TRBJ1-6, the V gene TRBV15; D is possibly TRBD1 (5 bases). This CDR3 is built from 14 residues. CDR1 is LNHNV and CDR2 is YYDKDF in the germline V gene (reference sequence). V was shortened by 2 bases and J by 9 bases, with 11 bases between the two germline ends. Written as DNA, the CDR3 is TGTGCCACCAGCAGACGGGGGGATGGTTCACCCCTCCACTTT. It translates to CATSRRGDGSPLHF. The whole variable domain, remainder taken from reference TRBV15 and TRBJ1-6, is DAMVIQNPRYQVTQFGKPVTLSCSQTLNHNVMYWYQQKSSQAPKLLFHYYDKDFNNEADTPDNFQSRRPNTSFCFLDIRSPGLGDTAMYLCATSRRGDGSPLHFGNGTRLTVT.

The chain recombines TRBV10-2 with TRBJ2-1, with TRBD2 matching over 10 bases. Germline V gene data show CDR1 as WSHSY and CDR2 as SAAADI. The CDR3 is 14 residues long. J lost 7 bases, V lost 2 bases, and 2 bases had no gene match. The chain's CDR3 is CASSEPGLANEQFF. The CDR3 nucleotides are TGCGCCAGCAGTGAGCCGGGACTAGCGAATGAGCAGTTCTTC.

This clone was seen many times. The J gene is TRBJ2-3, the V gene TRBV19; D is unclear. Trimming left V 5 bases short and J 2 bases short, with 2 bases between. CDR1 and CDR2 from the germline V gene are LNHDA and SQIVND (reference sequence). The CDR3 has 11 amino acids. Here the CDR3 DNA reads TGTGCCAGTAGTTACACAGATACGCAGTATTTT. As protein: CASSYTDTQYF.

The chain links TRBV30 to TRBJ1-2; 9 bases line up with TRBD1. The CDR3 totals 12 residues. Trimming at V came to 2 bases and at J to 10 bases, leaving 5 bases not matched to a gene. CDR1 is GTSNPN, CDR2 SVGIG, per germline (reference sequence). Written as DNA, the CDR3 is TGTGCCTGGAGTCAAACAGGGGGCGACTACACCTTC. Translating gives CAWSQTGGDYTF.

This clone was observed a handful of times. The chain carries TRBV19 and TRBJ2-5, with 12 bases that match TRBD2. V trimming: 3 bases; J trimming: 2 bases; junction bases outside the gene matches: 1. The length of the CDR3 is 15 residues. Per the germline V gene, CDR1 is LNHDA and CDR2 is SQIVND (reference sequence). CDR3 residues: CASSIGTSGQETQYF. The CDR3 DNA follows: TGTGCCAGTAGTATCGGGACTAGCGGGCAAGAGACCCAGTACTTC.

The chain links TRBV5-1 to TRBJ2-5; 7 bases line up with TRBD1. The CDR3 is 15 amino acids. With V trimmed by 4 bases and J by 5 bases, 11 bases remained unmatched. Germline CDR1 reads SGHRS; CDR2 reads YFSETQ. This CDR3 reads CASSPTGKSEETQYF. The CDR3 DNA follows: TGCGCCAGCAGCCCGACAGGGAAATCGGAGGAGACCCAGTACTTC.

The V and J genes are TRBV2 and TRBJ2-1, with D possibly TRBD2 on 6 matching bases. The CDR3 spans 15 residues. Germline-derived CDR1 and CDR2 are SNHLY and FYNNEI. The CDR3 is CVEGRRESSYNEQFF. DNA for the CDR3: TGTGTCGAAGGGCGGAGGGAAAGCTCCTACAATGAGCAGTTCTTC.

This chain joins TRBV5-1 and TRBJ1-1, with D uncertain. Per germline, CDR1 SGHRS and CDR2 YFSETQ. The CDR3 sequence is 14 residues long. Trimming left V 1 base short and J 1 base short, with 8 bases between. The CDR3 region is CASSLSTENTEAFF. The CDR3 coding sequence is TGCGCCAGCAGCTTGAGTACTGAGAACACTGAAGCTTTCTTT.